These 21 T cell receptor beta chains came from one sample sequenced in a study of CD8+ T cells in alopecia areata. Following RNA extraction, reverse transcription yielded cDNA that acted as the sequencing template. TCRdb keeps only in-frame clones here, not all; method: immunoSEQ multiplex PCR. The sample contains 90,000 to 100,000 clones, under 70% of which appear only once. Treatment here: oral pan-JAK inhibitor, 5-10 mg twice daily. The sequencing used CD8+ T cells sorted from blood, collected at week 4, from a patient treated with tofacitinib. These receptors came from a human donor with alopecia areata.

This clone was counted only a few times. The chain's CDR3 is CASSQEGLPPYNEQFF. DNA for the CDR3: TGTGCCAGCAGCCAGGAGGGACTCCCGCCCTACAATGAGCAGTTCTTC. V and J are TRBV7-2 and TRBJ2-1, with a tentative D call TRBD2 (6 bases). Trimming took 5 bases from V and 2 from J, leaving 16 bases between them. The CDR3 is made up of 16 amino acids. Germline values: CDR1 SGHTA, CDR2 FQGNSA.

This chain links TRBV5-1 with TRBJ2-7; tentative D call: TRBD1 (5 bases). Deletions cut 0 bases from V and 0 bases from J, with 7 bases between. The germline V gene encodes CDR1 SGHRS and CDR2 YFSETQ. This CDR3 is built from 14 residues. Here the CDR3 DNA reads TGCGCCAGCAGCTTGGCGACAGCCTCCTACGAGCAGTACTTC. Protein product: CASSLATASYEQYF.

This chain links TRBV6-5 with TRBJ2-5, with 8 positions matching TRBD2. V shed 5 bases, J shed 3 bases, and the junction held 8 bases outside the gene matches. This CDR3 spans 15 amino acids. Germline CDR1 MNHEY, CDR2 SVGAGI. CDR3 DNA: TGTGCCAGCAGTCCTCGGGGGGGGCAAGAAGAGACCCAGTACTTC. This translates into CASSPRGGQEETQYF.

This chain connects TRBV6-1 to TRBJ2-1; 8 nucleotides align to TRBD2. The CDR3 spans 15 residues. Trimming at V came to 3 bases and at J to 4 bases, leaving 5 bases not matched to a gene. CDR1 is MNHNS, CDR2 SASEGT, per germline. The CDR3 region has the DNA TGTGCCAGCAGTGACTCGCGCGGGGGGTACAATGAGCAGTTCTTC. This gives the protein CASSDSRGGYNEQFF.

The rearrangement joins TRBV7-3 to TRBJ2-3, with 8 bases matching TRBD2. This CDR3 has 14 residues. The germline CDR1 and CDR2 sequences are SGHTA and FQGTGA. Losses at the gene ends were 4 bases for V and 0 bases for J; bases not matched to a gene: 0. DNA for the CDR3: TGTGCCAGCAGCTCGGGAGGGAGCACAGATACGCAGTATTTT. Protein sequence: CASSSGGSTDTQYF.

This clone was seen just once. The CDR3 DNA sequence: TGCGCCAGCAGCCCGGGTGTTAGCAATCAGCCCCAGCATTTT. This encodes CASSPGVSNQPQHF. V and J are TRBV5-1 and TRBJ1-5; unclear D gene. The V and J ends lost 4 bases and 0 bases respectively, with 8 bases between them. This CDR3 region has 14 residues. Per germline, CDR1 SGHRS and CDR2 YFSETQ. Supplemented by reference TRBV5-1 and TRBJ1-5, the full variable domain reads KAGVTQTPRYLIKTRGQQVTLSCSPISGHRSVSWYQQTPGQGLQFLFEYFSETQRNKGNFPGRFSGRQFSNSRSEMNVSTLELGDSALYLCASSPGVSNQPQHFGDGTRLSIL.

This chain uses TRBV12-2 with TRBJ1-2. TRBV12-2 is shown as a pseudogene. This CDR3 has 21 residues. CDR3 sequence (DNA): TGTGCAAGTCGCTTATCGAGGACTTATCGGGGCAGGGTGGTTAAGCCCTATGGCTACACCTTC. Encoded protein: CASRLSRTYRGRVVKPYGYTF.

V gene TRBV7-9 combines with J gene TRBJ2-2; the D gene could be TRBD1 or TRBD2 (5 bases each). This CDR3 spans 14 amino acids. V was shortened by 9 bases and J by 0 bases, with 11 bases between the two germline ends. The germline V gene encodes CDR1 SEHNR and CDR2 FQNEAQ (reference sequence). For the CDR3, the DNA is TGTGCCAGGGGGGACGGCTCGAACACCGGGGAGCTGTTTTTT. Amino acids: CARGDGSNTGELFF.

This clone showed up just a few times. The rearrangement links TRBV7-9 to TRBJ2-7; D ambiguous. V was trimmed by 4 bases and J by 7 bases, leaving 17 bases between them. Germline V gene lookup returns CDR1 SEHNR and CDR2 FQNEAQ (reference sequence). The CDR3 extends over 14 amino acids. CDR3 bases: TGTGCCAGCAGCTCAGCAATAACGGAGTGGGAGCAGTACTTC. This sequence encodes CASSSAITEWEQYF.

V usage is TRBV30 and J usage is TRBJ2-1; TRBD2 matches at 9 bases. From germline, CDR1 is GTSNPN and CDR2 SVGIG (reference sequence). The CDR3 consists of 13 residues. Here the CDR3 reads CAADGLAFDEQFF. Written as DNA, the CDR3 is TGTGCTGCGGACGGACTAGCGTTCGATGAGCAGTTCTTC. The full variable domain, with the rest looked up from reference TRBV30 and TRBJ2-1, is SQTIHQWPATLVQPVGSPLSLECTVEGTSNPNLYWYRQAAGRGLQLLFYSVGIGQISSEVPQNLSASRPQDRQFILSSKKLLLSDSGFYLCAADGLAFDEQFFGPGTRLTVL.

V and J are TRBV7-9 and TRBJ2-7, with 7 bases that match TRBD1. There are 14 residues in the CDR3. V lost 5 bases, J lost 3 bases, and 7 bases stayed unmatched. Germline values: CDR1 SEHNR, CDR2 FQNEAQ (reference sequence). CDR3 bases: TGTGCCAGCAGCAATCGACAGGGAAACTACGAGCAGTACTTC. Amino acids: CASSNRQGNYEQYF.

This clone has just a few counts. V is TRBV10-3 and J is TRBJ1-5; D not certain. CDR1 and CDR2 from the germline V gene are ENHRY and SYGVKD. The V end was cut by 2 bases, the J end by 4 bases, with 9 bases between. The CDR3 covers 14 residues. This chain's CDR3 is CAISEAPENQPQHF. The CDR3 nucleotides are TGTGCCATCAGTGAGGCCCCGGAAAATCAGCCCCAGCATTTT.

In this sample, this clone turned up a few times. This CDR3 is CASSFGTSGEEQYF. The CDR3, as DNA: TGTGCCAGCAGTTTCGGGACATCCGGGGAAGAGCAGTACTTC. This chain links TRBV27 with TRBJ2-7; D possibly corresponds to TRBD1 (6 bases). CDR3 length: 14 residues. Germline lookup yields CDR1 MNHEY and CDR2 SMNVEV (reference sequence). V lost 3 bases and J 7 bases, leaving 16 bases between the germline ends.

This sequence joins TRBV27 and TRBJ1-5, with a tentative D call TRBD1 (5 bases). The CDR3 consists of 13 residues. Germline CDR1 reads MNHEY; CDR2 reads SMNVEV (reference sequence). Deletions cut 0 bases from V and 8 bases from J, with 8 bases between. The CDR3 nucleotides are TGTGCCAGCAGTTTATCAGGGACTAAGCCCCAGCATTTT. Translation gives CASSLSGTKPQHF.

V gene TRBV14 combines with J gene TRBJ2-7; 11 nucleotides match TRBD2. The CDR3 extends over 16 amino acids. Trimming removed 0 bases from V and 3 bases from J; junction bases left unmatched: 4. Germline V gives CDR1 SGHDN, CDR2 FVKESK. The CDR3: CASSQDPGTSGYEQYF. CDR3 in DNA: TGTGCCAGCAGCCAAGATCCGGGGACTAGCGGCTACGAGCAGTACTTC.

The chain carries TRBV5-6 and TRBJ1-1; the D is unclear. Germline lookup yields CDR1 SGHDT and CDR2 YYEEEE. CDR3 size: 13 residues. The V end was cut by 2 bases, the J end by 1 base, with 6 bases between. In nucleotides, the CDR3 is TGTGCCAGCAGCTTCAAGACGAACACTGAAGCTTTCTTT. Its protein product is CASSFKTNTEAFF.

The genes are TRBV4-1 and TRBJ1-1, with D maybe TRBD1 (5 bases). V was pared by 1 base and J by 3 bases, with 21 bases between. Per germline, CDR1 MGHRA and CDR2 YSYEKL. The CDR3 spans 18 residues. Here the CDR3 DNA reads TGCGCCAGCAGCCAAGGAGTAGTGGGGCAGAGGGAGGACACTGAAGCTTTCTTT. It yields the protein CASSQGVVGQREDTEAFF.

CDR3: CASSLVGLGNTEAFF. The CDR3 nucleotides read TGCGCCAGCAGCTTGGTTGGGTTGGGAAACACTGAAGCTTTCTTT. V gene TRBV5-1 combines with J gene TRBJ1-1; D is unresolved. The V and J ends lost 0 bases and 2 bases respectively, with 11 bases between them. Germline values: CDR1 SGHRS, CDR2 YFSETQ. There are 15 residues in the CDR3. Full variable domain (rest looked up from reference TRBV5-1 and TRBJ1-1): KAGVTQTPRYLIKTRGQQVTLSCSPISGHRSVSWYQQTPGQGLQFLFEYFSETQRNKGNFPGRFSGRQFSNSRSEMNVSTLELGDSALYLCASSLVGLGNTEAFFGQGTRLTVV.

The V gene is TRBV11-2, the J gene TRBJ2-1, with 14 bases matching TRBD2. The V segment lost 5 bases and the J segment 4 bases; nucleotides outside the gene matches: 7. The CDR3 has 17 residues. Germline V gene data show CDR1 as SGHAT and CDR2 as FQNNGV. As DNA, the CDR3 is TGTGCCAGCAGCCGATCTGGGACTAGCGGGGGATACAATGAGCAGTTCTTC. Amino acid sequence: CASSRSGTSGGYNEQFF. The full variable domain, its missing parts supplied by reference TRBV11-2 and TRBJ2-1, is EAGVAQSPRYKIIEKRQSVAFWCNPISGHATLYWYQQILGQGPKLLIQFQNNGVVDDSQLPKDRFSAERLKGVDSTLKIQPAKLEDSAVYLCASSRSGTSGGYNEQFFGPGTRLTVL.

The table lists this clone with a few counts. The CDR3 sequence: CASSPRGRQAYEQYF. CDR3 in DNA: TGTGCCAGCAGTCCCAGGGGGCGCCAGGCCTACGAGCAGTACTTC. The chain combines TRBV27 with TRBJ2-7; 8 bases fit TRBD1. V trimming: 5 bases; J trimming: 2 bases; junction bases outside the gene matches: 8. There are 15 residues in the CDR3. Germline loops: CDR1 MNHEY, CDR2 SMNVEV (reference sequence).

The gene calls are TRBV5-6 and TRBJ1-2; 8 nucleotides line up with TRBD1. The CDR3 totals 13 residues. J was trimmed by 4 bases and V by 4 bases; bases with no gene match: 3. Germline V CDR1 and CDR2: SGHDT, YYEEEE. The CDR3 loop reads CASSGGTGYGYTF. The CDR3, as DNA: TGTGCCAGCAGCGGCGGGACAGGCTATGGCTACACCTTC. Based on the CDR3 plus reference TRBV5-6 and TRBJ1-2, the full variable domain is DAGVTQSPTHLIKTRGQQVTLRCSPKSGHDTVSWYQQALGQGPQFIFQYYEEEERQRGNFPDRFSGHQFPNYSSELNVNALLLGDSALYLCASSGGTGYGYTFGSGTRLTVV.